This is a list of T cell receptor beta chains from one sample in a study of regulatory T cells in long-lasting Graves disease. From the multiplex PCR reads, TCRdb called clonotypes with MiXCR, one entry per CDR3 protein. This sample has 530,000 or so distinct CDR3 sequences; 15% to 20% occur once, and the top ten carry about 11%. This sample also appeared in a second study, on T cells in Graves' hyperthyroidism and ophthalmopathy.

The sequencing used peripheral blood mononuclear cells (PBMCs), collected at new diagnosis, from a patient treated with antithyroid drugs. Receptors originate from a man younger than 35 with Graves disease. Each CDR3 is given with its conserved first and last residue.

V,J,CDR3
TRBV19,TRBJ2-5,CASSAAVHETQYF
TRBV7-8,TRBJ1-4,CASSPRRLANEKLFF
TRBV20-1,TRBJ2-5,CSARDVGIQETQYF
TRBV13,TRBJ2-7,CASSLDGENTYEQYF
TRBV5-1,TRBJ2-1,CASSDGTIRHEQFF
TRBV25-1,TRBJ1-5,CASSDRGLRQPQHF
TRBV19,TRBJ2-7,CASSMVADSYEQYF
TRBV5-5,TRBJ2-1,CASSLASGRATEQFF
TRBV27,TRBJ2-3,CASSLSAADTQYF
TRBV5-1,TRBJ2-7,CASSSATSGSRFGYEQYF
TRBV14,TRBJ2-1,CASSQVPGGIEQFF
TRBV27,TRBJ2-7,CASRTSYEQYF
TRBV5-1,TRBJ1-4,CASSLAGRTTNEKLFF
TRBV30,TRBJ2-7,CAWEEGYEQYF
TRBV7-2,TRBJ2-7,CASSFPLMNEQYF